This T cell receptor (beta chain) was observed in a study of CD8+CD57+ T cells in acquired aplastic anemia. Across the whole study: Sorted CD4+ and CD8+ cells yielded 3.2 ug of DNA on average. Findings of the study overall: CD8+ Simpson's diversity showed no significant patient-control difference. The number of CD8+ CDR3 sequences shared by patients and controls was 25 to 35.

Notes on this clonotype: Its specificity is unknown.

Genomic DNA templated the TCR beta VDJ and CDR3 profiling. TCRdb recomputed calls from the reads with MiXCR, one row per CDR3 protein. Seen here are 250,000 to 350,000 distinct CDR3 sequences, approximately 57% observed once, and the top ten hold 7% to 9%. The receptor was isolated from a human donor with severe aplastic anemia or a healthy control (not recorded which). Sequencing used sorted CD4+, CD8+, or CD8+CD57+ T cells (not recorded which) from PBMCs.

In DNA form, the CDR3 reads TGTGCCAGCAGCTCCCGGCGACTAGCGGGGGTGGCCTACGAGCAGTACTTC. The encoded protein is CASSSRRLAGVAYEQYF. This sequence joins TRBV7-9 and TRBJ2-7; the match to TRBD2 covers 12 bases. Germline V gene sequence: CDR1 SEHNR, CDR2 FQNEAQ (reference sequence). The trim removed 4 bases at V and 2 bases at J, leaving 9 bases unmatched. The CDR3 loop spans 17 amino acids.